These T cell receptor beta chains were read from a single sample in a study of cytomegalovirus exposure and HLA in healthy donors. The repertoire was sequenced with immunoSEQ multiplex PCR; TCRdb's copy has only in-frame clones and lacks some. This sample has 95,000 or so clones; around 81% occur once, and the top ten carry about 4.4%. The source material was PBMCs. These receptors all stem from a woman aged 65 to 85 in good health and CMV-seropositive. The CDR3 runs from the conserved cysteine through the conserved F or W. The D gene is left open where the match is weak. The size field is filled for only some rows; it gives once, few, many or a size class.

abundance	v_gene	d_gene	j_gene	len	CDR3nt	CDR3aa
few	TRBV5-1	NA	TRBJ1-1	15	TGCGCCAGCAGCTCGGATGGACAGCTGAACACTGAAGCTTTCTTT	CASSSDGQLNTEAFF
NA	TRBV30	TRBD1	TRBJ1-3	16	TGTGCCTGGAGGGGACAGCGGTACTCCGGTGGAAACACCATATATTTT	CAWRGQRYSGGNTIYF
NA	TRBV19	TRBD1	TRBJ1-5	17	TGTGCCAGTAGTATGGGACAGACCCTTTATAGCAATCAGCCCCAGCATTTT	CASSMGQTLYSNQPQHF
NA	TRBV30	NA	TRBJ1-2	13	TGTGCCTGGAGCCCGGCCCCAGGCTATGGCTACACCTTC	CAWSPAPGYGYTF
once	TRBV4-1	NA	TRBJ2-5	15	TGCGCCAGCAGCCAACCCCGGGAGTCCCGAGAGACCCAGTACTTC	CASSQPRESRETQYF
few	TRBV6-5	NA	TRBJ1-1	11	TGTGCCAGCCATAAGGGCGGGGGAGCTTTCTTT	CASHKGGGAFF
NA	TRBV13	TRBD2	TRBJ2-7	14	TGTGCCAGCCAATCAGCGGGAGCCCCCTACGAGCAGTACTTC	CASQSAGAPYEQYF
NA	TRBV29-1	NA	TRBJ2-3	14	TGCAGCGTCACAGGTCCGGGAGGCACAGATACGCAGTATTTT	CSVTGPGGTDTQYF
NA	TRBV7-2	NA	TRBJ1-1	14	TGTGCCAGCACCTTACCAGGGAACCCCCCTGAAGCTTTCTTT	CASTLPGNPPEAFF
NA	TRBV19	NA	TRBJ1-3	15	TGTGCCAGTAGTACCCTGAGGGGGTCTGGAAACACCATATATTTT	CASSTLRGSGNTIYF
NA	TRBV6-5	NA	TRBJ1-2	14	TGTGCCAGCAGAGGACAGAACCTTAACTATGGCTACACCTTC	CASRGQNLNYGYTF
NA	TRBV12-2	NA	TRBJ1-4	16	TGTGCAAGTCGCTTAAACAGGGGCCGGGGGTTCGAAAAACTGTTTTTT	CASRLNRGRGFEKLFF
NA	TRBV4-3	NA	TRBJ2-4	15	TGCGCCAGCAGCCAAGGGACTGTAGCCAAAAACATTCAGTACTTC	CASSQGTVAKNIQYF
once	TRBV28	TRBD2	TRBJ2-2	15	TGTGCCAGCACCGGGAGGAGGCAGCACACCGGGGAGCTGTTTTTT	CASTGRRQHTGELFF
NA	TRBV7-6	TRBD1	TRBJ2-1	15	TGTGCCAGCACCCTTGGACAGGGGGCAGGCAATGAGCAGTTCTTC	CASTLGQGAGNEQFF
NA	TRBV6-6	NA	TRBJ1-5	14	TGTGCCAGCAGCCGAGACGACATGAACCAGCCCCAGCATTTT	CASSRDDMNQPQHF
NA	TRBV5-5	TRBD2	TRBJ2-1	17	TGTGCCAGCAGCCCAGGACTAGCGGGCAACTCCTACAATGAGCAGTTCTTC	CASSPGLAGNSYNEQFF